Reported below is one T cell receptor beta chain. These data come from a study of blood T cell repertoires in COVID-19. In the original workflow: Reference gene primer amplification gave nucleated cell count estimates. The table came from immunoSEQ multiplex PCR; TCRdb's copy has only in-frame clones and leaves some out. For V, J and clone size, that table is used; D and trimming come from the DNA. Of hundreds of thousands of clones in the sample, roughly 86% were seen once. The CDR3 covers 14 residues. V lost 4 bases, J lost 0 bases, and 9 bases lay in between. In germline, CDR1 is MNHEY, CDR2 SVGAGI.

The rearrangement links TRBV6-5 to TRBJ1-1; D gene ambiguous. This TCR derives from a woman in her thirties who had recovered from COVID-19. The material sequenced was peripheral blood. The CDR3 protein is CASSSLPMNTEAFF. CDR3 in DNA: TGTGCCAGCAGTTCCCTACCCATGAACACTGAAGCTTTCTTT.